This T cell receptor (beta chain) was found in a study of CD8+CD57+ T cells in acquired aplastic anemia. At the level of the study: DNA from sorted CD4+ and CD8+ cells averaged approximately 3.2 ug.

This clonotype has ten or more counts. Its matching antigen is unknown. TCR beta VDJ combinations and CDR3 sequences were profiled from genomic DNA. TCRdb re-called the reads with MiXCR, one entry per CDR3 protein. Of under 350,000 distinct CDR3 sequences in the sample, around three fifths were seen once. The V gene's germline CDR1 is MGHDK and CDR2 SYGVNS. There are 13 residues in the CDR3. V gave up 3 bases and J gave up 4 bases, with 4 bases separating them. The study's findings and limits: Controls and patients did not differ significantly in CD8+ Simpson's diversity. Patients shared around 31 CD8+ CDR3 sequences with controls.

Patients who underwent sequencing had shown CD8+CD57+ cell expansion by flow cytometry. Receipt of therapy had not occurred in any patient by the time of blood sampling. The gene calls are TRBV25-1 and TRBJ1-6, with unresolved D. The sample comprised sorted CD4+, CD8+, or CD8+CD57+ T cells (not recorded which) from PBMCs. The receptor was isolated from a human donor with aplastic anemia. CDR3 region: CASSDSYNSPLHF. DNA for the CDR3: TGTGCCAGCAGTGACTCATATAATTCACCCCTCCACTTT.